This T cell receptor (beta chain) was identified during a study of blood T cell repertoires in COVID-19 (dated by TCRdb to about 2020). At the level of the whole study: Collaborator samples came from the United States, Italy and Spain and covered acute and convalescent phases of COVID-19. The samples were drawn from two sources: the first 160 participants of the ongoing ImmuneRACE study, and 1,254 subjects contributed by 6 global collaborators. Deeply sampled blood TCRbeta repertoires from subjects exposed to, actively infected with, or recovered from COVID-19 were included in the dataset. Where HLA class I and class II types were available, the types were taken from metadata supplied by the sample provider, not from assay-based typing. Sample metadata almost always included a de-identified subject ID, COVID-19 status, age in years and sex. The repertoires were released in a freely available public database intended as a resource for research on the immune response to SARS-CoV-2. The material from the prospective study consisted of cDNA or gDNA derived from T cells, B-cell-depleted T cells, or PBMCs. Overall study outcomes, separate from this receptor: Clinical and demographic metadata were provided uncurated, with the amount varying by source and participant.

This clone has a single count. No antigen is known for it. No quality values exist for individual bases; no much larger clone is one base distant. TCRbeta CDR3 regions were amplified from genomic DNA using the immunoSEQ Assay, a bias-controlled multiplex PCR. Per the original workflow: The number of nucleated cells in each sample was estimated by amplification of reference gene primers within the assay. To quantify the absolute abundance of each unique TCRbeta CDR3 rearrangement, sequence reads were collapsed and filtered. For each sample, productive Simpson clonality was calculated as the square root of Simpson's diversity index across productive rearrangements. The clones in this table, taken by TCRdb from immuneACCESS, are in-frame only. Not every clone is retained; where verified, under half of the shortfall comes from an unresolved V gene, and the cause of the rest is unknown. V and J calls and clone size are those listed in that table; D and trimming were worked out from the DNA. The sample data list 200,000 to 250,000 clones, and more than 65% of these were observed just once. About 2.1% of the sample comes from the top ten.

Collaborating institutions collected whole blood in K2EDTA tubes following their own protocols. For TCRbeta analysis, collaborators shipped samples as frozen whole blood, isolated PBMCs, or DNA extracted from either of those sample types. Relative to germline, V is missing 1 base and J is missing 4 bases, with 5 bases of the junction outside any gene match. Including cysteine and phenylalanine, the CDR3 has 16 amino acids. Only CDR3 DNA remains: 48 bases, in frame from the first base. CDR1 and CDR2 were assigned from the germline V gene (reference sequence) as LNHNV and YYDKDF. Sequencing input: peripheral blood. The TCR sequence derives from a woman aged 55-69 years with acute or convalescent COVID-19. This chain is built from TRBV15 and TRBJ2-3, with 10 bases in between that match TRBD2. The CDR3 region: CATSRASGGASDTQYF. The bases are TGTGCCACCAGCAGAGCGAGCGGGGGGGCCTCAGATACGCAGTATTTT.